The 26 T cell receptor beta chains below come from one sample, sequenced in a study of shared clonotypes between healthy human individuals. Terminally differentiated effector memory CD45RA+ cells were excluded from the naive CD8 cells, which were CD45RO-negative and positively selected for CCR7. Profiled with immunoSEQ multiplex PCR; TCRdb holds only in-frame clones, not every one. The sample has around 2,000,000 clones, about 94% seen once. Material for sequencing was naive CD8+ T cells sorted from blood. These receptors were collected from a young man in good health.

The chain is built from TRBV2 and TRBJ1-1, with D uncertain. Per germline, CDR1 SNHLY and CDR2 FYNNEI. The length of the CDR3 is 16 residues. V lost 1 base to trimming and J lost 6 bases, with 18 bases between them. CDR3 loop: CASSEGSIGWYAEAFF. As DNA, the CDR3 is TGTGCCAGCAGTGAAGGCTCCATCGGGTGGTACGCTGAAGCTTTCTTT.

This chain uses TRBV10-3 with TRBJ2-5; D possibly corresponds to TRBD1 (7 bases). The CDR3 covers 14 residues. Germline V CDR1 and CDR2: ENHRY, SYGVKD. The ends were cut back, 3 bases at V and 4 bases at J, with 12 bases in the middle. In DNA, the CDR3 is TGTGCCATCAGTGACGGAGGGGGCTCAGAGACCCAGTACTTC. This translates into CAISDGGGSETQYF.

V is TRBV7-9 and J is TRBJ1-1; no clear D gene. Germline V CDR1 and CDR2: SEHNR, FQNEAQ (reference sequence). V was clipped by 7 bases and J by 4 bases, with 10 bases between them. The CDR3 has 12 residues. For the CDR3, the DNA is TGTGCCAGCACCGGTCAGCGCACTGAAGCTTTCTTT. This sequence encodes CASTGQRTEAFF.

V usage is TRBV12-5 and J usage is TRBJ2-5, with TRBD2 matching 9 bases. Germline-derived CDR1 and CDR2 are LGHNT and FRNRAP. The trim removed 4 bases at V and 5 bases at J, leaving 11 bases unmatched. The CDR3 length is 16 residues. DNA of the CDR3: TGTGCTAGTGGTTCCCTGGCGGGGGGGGATGCGGAGACCCAGTACTTC. Translating it yields CASGSLAGGDAETQYF.

The chain uses TRBV20-1 and TRBJ2-3; either TRBD1 or TRBD2 may fit D (6 bases each). The CDR3 sequence is 11 residues long. Trimming removed 5 bases from V and 10 bases from J, with 13 bases in between. Germline lookup yields CDR1 DFQATT and CDR2 SNEGSKA (reference sequence). The CDR3 protein is CSAQQEGAQYF. The CDR3 DNA sequence: TGCAGTGCTCAACAGGAGGGGGCGCAGTATTTT.

The chain has TRBV9 and TRBJ2-1, with TRBD1 matching 9 bases. Unmatched junction bases numbered 8, after V lost 2 bases and J lost 5 bases. The CDR3 has 16 residues. Germline CDR1 reads SGDLS; CDR2 reads YYNGEE. This chain's CDR3 is CASSVSGTGTHNEQFF. The CDR3 DNA is TGTGCCAGCAGCGTGTCCGGGACAGGGACCCACAATGAGCAGTTCTTC.

This chain connects TRBV7-2 to TRBJ2-3; 14 bases map to TRBD2. Germline V gives CDR1 SGHTA, CDR2 FQGNSA. The CDR3 runs to 16 residues. V was pared by 7 bases and J by 6 bases, with 9 bases of the junction left unmatched. The CDR3 region has the DNA TGTGCCAGCACCGCAGGGACTAGCGGGAGTGGGGATACGCAGTATTTT. Residues: CASTAGTSGSGDTQYF.

The CDR3 DNA sequence: TGCAGCGTTGAAGGACTAGCGGGAGTCTACGAGCAGTACTTC. This codes for CSVEGLAGVYEQYF. This rearrangement joins TRBV29-1 to TRBJ2-7; TRBD2 aligns across 12 bases. The CDR3 has 14 amino acids. Germline CDR1 and CDR2: SQVTM and ANQGSEA. The junction had 1 base not matched to a gene; V was cut back by 1 base and J by 3 bases.

The rearrangement uses TRBV4-1 and TRBJ2-7; D unresolved. The CDR3 is 15 amino acids. Germline values: CDR1 MGHRA, CDR2 YSYEKL. Trimming took off 0 bases at V and 3 bases at J, with 12 bases between the two ends. The CDR3 nucleotides read TGCGCCAGCAGCCAAGATGCGGTTGGTAACTACGAGCAGTACTTC. Amino acid sequence: CASSQDAVGNYEQYF.

The chain has TRBV4-3 and TRBJ2-1; 8 bases line up with TRBD1. The CDR3 extends over 15 amino acids. Germline CDR1 LGHNA, CDR2 YSLEER. The V gene end was trimmed by 4 bases and the J gene end by 9 bases; junction bases not matched to a gene: 11. The chain's CDR3 is CASSPRGLDALEQFF. The CDR3 DNA follows: TGCGCCAGCAGCCCCAGGGGGCTGGACGCCCTTGAGCAGTTCTTC.

As for this clone: This CDR3 is also generated by other DNA sequences in the sample. The CDR3 region has the DNA TGTGCCAGCAGCGTCGGGGGCCGAACAGATACGCAGTATTTT. Its protein product is CASSVGGRTDTQYF. The chain employs TRBV9 and TRBJ2-3; D is perhaps TRBD1 or TRBD2 (6 bases each). This CDR3 is 14 amino acids long. Germline CDR1 is SGDLS and CDR2 is YYNGEE. Trimming stripped 2 bases from V and 3 bases from J, with 10 bases between.

CDR3 sequence: CASSPVGPGADTQYF. DNA for the CDR3: TGTGCCAGCAGCCCCGTTGGGCCAGGGGCAGATACGCAGTATTTT. The gene calls are TRBV7-6 and TRBJ2-3, with D perhaps matching TRBD1 (6 bases). In germline, CDR1 is SGHVS, CDR2 FNYEAQ. V was clipped by 5 bases and J by 4 bases, with 16 bases between them. The CDR3 is made up of 15 amino acids.

The J gene is TRBJ2-3, the V gene TRBV4-1, with D possibly called TRBD1 or TRBD2 (5 bases each). Per germline, CDR1 MGHRA and CDR2 YSYEKL. The CDR3 is 17 amino acids. The V gene lost 0 bases and the J gene lost 2 bases, with 15 bases spanning the gap. The CDR3 bases are TGCGCCAGCAGCCAAGACGAGGGGTTGGCCTACACAGATACGCAGTATTTT. It codes for CASSQDEGLAYTDTQYF.

The V gene is TRBV7-9, the J gene TRBJ2-7; 8 bases line up with TRBD2. V was clipped by 5 bases and J by 3 bases; unmatched bases: 6. The CDR3 length is 14 residues. Germline loops: CDR1 SEHNR, CDR2 FQNEAQ (reference sequence). CDR3 sequence: CASSPGTSHYEQYF. The CDR3, as DNA: TGTGCCAGCAGCCCTGGGACTAGTCACTACGAGCAGTACTTC.

The chain combines TRBV21-1 with TRBJ1-1; the DNA was not used to check the table's D call, TRBD1. TRBV21-1 is designated a pseudogene. This CDR3 is built from 17 residues. In DNA form, the CDR3 reads TGTGCCAGCAGCAAAGCGCGATTGGGCAGCCCGAACACTGAAGCTTTCTTT. This codes for CASSKARLGSPNTEAFF.

The CDR3 here is CASSLSGPGELFF. The CDR3 DNA follows: TGCGCCAGCAGCCTTAGCGGTCCCGGGGAGCTGTTTTTT. The chain uses TRBV4-1 and TRBJ2-2, with TRBD2 as a possible D gene (6 bases). V lost 4 bases and J lost 6, with 9 bases in between. The CDR3 loop spans 13 amino acids. Per germline, CDR1 MGHRA and CDR2 YSYEKL.

CDR3 protein: CASSYDGMEPQHF. In DNA, the CDR3 is TGTGCCAGCAGTTACGACGGGATGGAGCCCCAGCATTTT. The chain carries TRBV7-9 and TRBJ1-5; no reliable D call. Germline V lookup: CDR1 SEHNR, CDR2 FQNEAQ (reference sequence). This CDR3 contains 13 residues. V was cut by 6 bases and J by 8 bases, with 14 bases left in between.

J is TRBJ2-1 and V is TRBV29-1; 7 nucleotides match TRBD2. The V and J ends lost 3 bases and 3 bases, in that order; junction bases with no gene match: 5. The length of the CDR3 is 14 residues. The germline V gene encodes CDR1 SQVTM and CDR2 ANQGSEA. The CDR3 protein is CSVDAGVYYNEQFF. The DNA of the CDR3 is TGCAGCGTTGACGCGGGAGTCTACTACAATGAGCAGTTCTTC.

The chain couples TRBV19 to TRBJ2-1; 14 positions match TRBD2. From germline, CDR1 is LNHDA and CDR2 SQIVND (reference sequence). V gave up 4 bases and J gave up 3 bases; unmatched junction bases: 8. The CDR3 contains 18 residues. The CDR3 is CASSTTGTSGSLYNEQFF. The CDR3 DNA sequence: TGTGCCAGTAGTACGACCGGGACTAGCGGGAGCCTCTACAATGAGCAGTTCTTC.

V is TRBV5-6 and J is TRBJ2-1; D perhaps matches TRBD2 (5 bases). CDR1 SGHDT and CDR2 YYEEEE come from the germline V gene. The CDR3 runs to 15 residues. With 2 bases removed from V and 0 bases from J, the gap between germline ends came to 9 bases. CDR3 protein: CASSFFGVSYNEQFF. CDR3 DNA sequence: TGTGCCAGCAGCTTCTTCGGGGTCTCCTACAATGAGCAGTTCTTC.

The genes are TRBV27 and TRBJ2-5, with D hard to call. This CDR3 contains 13 residues. Germline V gene data show CDR1 as MNHEY and CDR2 as SMNVEV (reference sequence). V lost 2 bases and J 5 bases, leaving 9 bases between the germline ends. CDR3 DNA: TGTGCCAGCAGTTTAACTGCCGAGGAGACCCAGTACTTC. The encoded protein is CASSLTAEETQYF.

Concerning this clone: At the DNA level, this CDR3 is encoded by other sequences in the same sample as well. This sequence joins TRBV6-5 and TRBJ2-7; D is possibly TRBD2 (5 bases). Looked up from germline, CDR1 is MNHEY and CDR2 is SVGAGI. This CDR3 is built from 13 residues. V shed 0 bases and J shed 4 bases, with 7 bases lying between them. CDR3 region: CASSYSTGYEQYF. Written as DNA, the CDR3 is TGTGCCAGCAGTTACTCGACGGGGTACGAGCAGTACTTC.

The count of this clone is one. This sequence joins TRBV6-5 and TRBJ1-4, with D unresolved. The ends were cut back, 0 bases at V and 3 bases at J, with 11 bases in the middle. The CDR3 runs 16 residues. Germline values: CDR1 MNHEY, CDR2 SVGAGI. CDR3 DNA sequence: TGTGCCAGCAGTTACTCGGCGGGATTGTCTAATGAAAAACTGTTTTTT. It translates to CASSYSAGLSNEKLFF.

In regard to this clone: At the DNA level, this CDR3 is encoded by other sequences in the same sample as well. The chain combines TRBV27 with TRBJ2-3; 11 bases agree with TRBD2. This CDR3 spans 15 amino acids. V gave up 5 bases and J gave up 4 bases; unmatched junction bases: 5. Looked up from germline, CDR1 is MNHEY and CDR2 is SMNVEV (reference sequence). CDR3 region: CASSGLAGGADTQYF. As DNA, the CDR3 is TGTGCCAGCAGTGGGTTAGCGGGAGGGGCAGATACGCAGTATTTT.

V usage is TRBV10-1 and J usage is TRBJ1-4; the D gene is possibly TRBD1 (5 bases). Looked up from germline, CDR1 is WNHNN and CDR2 is SYGVQD (reference sequence). Trimming took off 1 base at V and 8 bases at J, with 14 bases between the two ends. CDR3 size: 15 residues. CDR3 sequence reads: CASSEFRPGGEKLFF. The CDR3 bases are TGCGCCAGCAGTGAGTTCCGGCCGGGGGGGGAAAAACTGTTTTTT.

Points on this clone: The missing conserved phenylalanine or tryptophan at the end of this CDR3 makes a read error likely. The limits of the CDR3 on the DNA are not certain, so only TCRdb's listed CDR3 is given. The rearrangement links TRBV7-8 to TRBJ2-7; the D call in the table, TRBD2, was not verified against the DNA. Germline-derived CDR1 and CDR2 are SGHVS and FQNEAQ. The CDR3 is 10 amino acids in total, end residues counted. The CDR3 is CASSSSGGVI.